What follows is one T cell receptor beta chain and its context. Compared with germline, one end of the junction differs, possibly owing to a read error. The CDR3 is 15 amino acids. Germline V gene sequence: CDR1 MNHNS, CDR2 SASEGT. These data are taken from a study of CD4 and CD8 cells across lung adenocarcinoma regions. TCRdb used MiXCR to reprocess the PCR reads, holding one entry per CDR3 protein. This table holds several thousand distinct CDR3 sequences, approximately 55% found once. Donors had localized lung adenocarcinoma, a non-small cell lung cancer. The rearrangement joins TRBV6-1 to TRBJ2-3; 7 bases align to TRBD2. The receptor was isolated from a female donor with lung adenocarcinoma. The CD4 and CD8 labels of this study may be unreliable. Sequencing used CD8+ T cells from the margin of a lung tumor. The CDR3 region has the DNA TGTGGCCGCAAAGCGGGGATAGCAGCCAAAGATACGCAGTATTTC. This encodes CGRKAGIAAKDTQYF.